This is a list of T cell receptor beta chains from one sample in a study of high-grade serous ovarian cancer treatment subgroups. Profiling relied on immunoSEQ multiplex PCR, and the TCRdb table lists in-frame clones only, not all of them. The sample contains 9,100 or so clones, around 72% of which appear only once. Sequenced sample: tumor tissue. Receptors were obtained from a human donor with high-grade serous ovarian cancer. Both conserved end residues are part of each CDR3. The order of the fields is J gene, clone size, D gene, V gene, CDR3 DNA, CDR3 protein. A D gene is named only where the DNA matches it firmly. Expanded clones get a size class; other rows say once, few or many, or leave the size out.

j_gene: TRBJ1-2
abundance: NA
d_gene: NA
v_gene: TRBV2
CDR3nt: TGTGCCAGCAGTGAACGAGGATTTGGCTACACCTTC
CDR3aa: CASSERGFGYTF

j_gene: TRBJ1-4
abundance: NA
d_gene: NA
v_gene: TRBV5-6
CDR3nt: TGTGCCAGCAGCTTCGGGACGATTAATGAAAAACTGTTTTTT
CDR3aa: CASSFGTINEKLFF

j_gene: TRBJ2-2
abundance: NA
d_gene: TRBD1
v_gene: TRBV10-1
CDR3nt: TGCGCCAGCAGTGAGACGACAGGGACGTTGACCGGGGAGCTGTTTTTT
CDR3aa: CASSETTGTLTGELFF

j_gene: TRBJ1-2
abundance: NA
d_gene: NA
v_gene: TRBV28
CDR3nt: TGTGCCAGCAGTTCTCCTTTGTATGGGGGCTACACCTTC
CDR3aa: CASSSPLYGGYTF

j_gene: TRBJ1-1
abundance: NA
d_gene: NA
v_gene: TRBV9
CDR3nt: TGTGCCAGCAGTGGACAGCCTAACACTGAAGCTTTCTTT
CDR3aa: CASSGQPNTEAFF

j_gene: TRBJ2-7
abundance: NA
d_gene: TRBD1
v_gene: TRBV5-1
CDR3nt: TGCGCCAGCAGCGGACAAGGAACAGGGGTCGAGCAGTACTTC
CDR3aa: CASSGQGTGVEQYF

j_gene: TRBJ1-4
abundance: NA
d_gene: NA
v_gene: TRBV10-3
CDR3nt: TGTGCCATCAGTGATGGGGGTGGCGGGCAGAAAAAACTGTTTTTT
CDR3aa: CAISDGGGGQKKLFF

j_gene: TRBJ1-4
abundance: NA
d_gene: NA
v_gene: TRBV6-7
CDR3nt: TGTGCCAGCAGTTACCAGGCGGCAACTAATGAAAAACTGTTTTTT
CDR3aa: CASSYQAATNEKLFF

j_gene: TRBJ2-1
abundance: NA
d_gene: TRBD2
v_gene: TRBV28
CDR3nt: TGTGCCAGCAGTATGACTAGCGGAGAGCAGTTCTTC
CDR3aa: CASSMTSGEQFF

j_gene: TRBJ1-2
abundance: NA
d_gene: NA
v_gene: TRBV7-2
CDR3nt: TGTGCCAGCAGCCCAGAATTTCTAGTAAGAGGCTACACCTTC
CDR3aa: CASSPEFLVRGYTF

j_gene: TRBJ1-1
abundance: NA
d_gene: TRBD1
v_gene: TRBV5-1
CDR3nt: TGCGCCAGCAGCGTGGACAGGGGGAACACTGAAGCTTTCTTT
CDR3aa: CASSVDRGNTEAFF

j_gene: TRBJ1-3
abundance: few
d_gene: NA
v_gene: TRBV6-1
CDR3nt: TGTGCCAGCATTTCCCGGTCTGGAAACACCATATATTTT
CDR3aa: CASISRSGNTIYF

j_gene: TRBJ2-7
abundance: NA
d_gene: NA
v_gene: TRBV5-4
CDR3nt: TGTGCCAGCAGCTTGGTAGACAGACCCTACGAGCAGTACTTC
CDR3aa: CASSLVDRPYEQYF

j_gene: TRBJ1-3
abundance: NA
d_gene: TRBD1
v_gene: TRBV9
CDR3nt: TGTGCCAGCAGCGTAGATGGGGGACAGGGGGCAAGAAACGCCATATATTTT
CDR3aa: CASSVDGGQGARNAIYF

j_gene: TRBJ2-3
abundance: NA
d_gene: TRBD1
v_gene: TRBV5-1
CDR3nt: TGCGCCAGCAGCTTCCGGGACAGGGGCACAGATACGCAGTATTTT
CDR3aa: CASSFRDRGTDTQYF

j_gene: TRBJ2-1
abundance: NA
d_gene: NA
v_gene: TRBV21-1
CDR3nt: TGTGCCAGCAGCACTAGCGGGAATAGGAACAATGAGCAGTTCTTC
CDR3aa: CASSTSGNRNNEQFF

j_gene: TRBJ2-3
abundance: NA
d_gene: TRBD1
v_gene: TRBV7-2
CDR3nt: TGTGCCAGCAGCAAAGGACAGGGCCAAACGCAGTATTTT
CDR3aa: CASSKGQGQTQYF

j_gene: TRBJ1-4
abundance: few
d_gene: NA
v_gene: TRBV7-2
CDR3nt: TGTGCCAGCAGCTTAGGTTTGGGGGGGGGTGAAAAACTGTTTTTT
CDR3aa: CASSLGLGGGEKLFF

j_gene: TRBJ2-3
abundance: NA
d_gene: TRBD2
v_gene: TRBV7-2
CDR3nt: TGTGCCAGCAGCCTCGGGTGGGCTAGCGGGAGGGGCCACGCAGATACGCAGTATTTT
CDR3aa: CASSLGWASGRGHADTQYF

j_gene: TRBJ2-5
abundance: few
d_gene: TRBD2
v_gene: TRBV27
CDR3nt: TGTGCCAGCAGTGGGACTAGCGGGAGGGCCCGGGAGACCCAGTACTTC
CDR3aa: CASSGTSGRARETQYF